The TCR beta chain under discussion was sequenced for a study of shared clonotypes between healthy human individuals. When samples were unsorted, some 84 million PBMCs were used for genomic DNA. V dropped 7 bases and J dropped 9; count of bases not matched to a gene: 6. Germline assignment: CDR1 SQVTM and CDR2 ANQGSEA. The CDR3 has 11 amino acids. This clone has a handful of counts. Sequenced by immunoSEQ multiplex PCR; TCRdb stores in-frame clones only, minus some. The table includes about half a million clones, approximately 80% detected once. The chain has TRBV29-1 and TRBJ2-1; 7 bases match TRBD1. Sequences were obtained from PBMCs. This sequence was found in a middle-aged woman in good health. Some clones in this sample may be carry-over from other donors' samples. The DNA of the CDR3 is TGCAGCGGACACAGGGGAACTGAGCAGTTCTTC. Encoded protein: CSGHRGTEQFF.